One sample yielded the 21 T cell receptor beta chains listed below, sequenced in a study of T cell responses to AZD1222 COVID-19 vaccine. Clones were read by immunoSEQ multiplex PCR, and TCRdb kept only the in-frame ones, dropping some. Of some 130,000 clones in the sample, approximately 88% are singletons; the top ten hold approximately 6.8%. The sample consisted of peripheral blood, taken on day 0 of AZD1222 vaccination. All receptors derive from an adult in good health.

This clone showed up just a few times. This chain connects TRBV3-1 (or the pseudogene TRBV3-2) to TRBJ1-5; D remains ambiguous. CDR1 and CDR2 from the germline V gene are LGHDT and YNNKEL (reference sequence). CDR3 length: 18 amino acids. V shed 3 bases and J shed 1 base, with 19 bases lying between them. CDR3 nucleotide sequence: TGTGCCAGCAGCCATATCGACGGCCCCTTTGGGAGCAATCAGCCCCAGCATTTT. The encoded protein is CASSHIDGPFGSNQPQHF.

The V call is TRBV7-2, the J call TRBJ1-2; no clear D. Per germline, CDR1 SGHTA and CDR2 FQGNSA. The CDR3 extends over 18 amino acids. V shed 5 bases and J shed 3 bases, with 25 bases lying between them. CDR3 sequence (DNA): TGTGCCAGCAGCAGGTGGGCACGGTCCGCTCTCTCTGACTATGGCTACACCTTC. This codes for CASSRWARSALSDYGYTF.

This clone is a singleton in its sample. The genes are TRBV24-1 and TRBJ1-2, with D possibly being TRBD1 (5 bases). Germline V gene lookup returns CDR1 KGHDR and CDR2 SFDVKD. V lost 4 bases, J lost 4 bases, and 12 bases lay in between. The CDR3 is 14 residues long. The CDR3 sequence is CATSDPRQPYGYTF. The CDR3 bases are TGTGCCACCAGTGACCCGAGACAGCCCTATGGCTACACCTTC.

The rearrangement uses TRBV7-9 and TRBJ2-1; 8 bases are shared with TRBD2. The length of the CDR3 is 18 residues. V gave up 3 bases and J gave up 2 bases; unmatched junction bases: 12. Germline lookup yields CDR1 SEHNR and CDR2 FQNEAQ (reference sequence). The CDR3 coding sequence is TGTGCCAGCAGCTTTGTTGTAGCCGGGCGGGGGGCCTACAATGAGCAGTTCTTC. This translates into CASSFVVAGRGAYNEQFF.

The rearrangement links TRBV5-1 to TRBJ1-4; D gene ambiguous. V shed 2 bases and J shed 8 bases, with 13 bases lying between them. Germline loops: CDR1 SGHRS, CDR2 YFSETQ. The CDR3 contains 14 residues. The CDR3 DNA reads TGCGCCAGCAGCTTTTCGGGGAATTTAGAAAAACTGTTTTTT. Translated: CASSFSGNLEKLFF.

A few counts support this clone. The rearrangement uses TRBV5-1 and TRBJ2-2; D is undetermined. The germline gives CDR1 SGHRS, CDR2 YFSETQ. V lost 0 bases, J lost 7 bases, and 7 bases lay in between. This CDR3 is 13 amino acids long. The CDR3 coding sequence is TGCGCCAGCAGCTTGGAAGGCATCGGGGAGCTGTTTTTT. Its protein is CASSLEGIGELFF.

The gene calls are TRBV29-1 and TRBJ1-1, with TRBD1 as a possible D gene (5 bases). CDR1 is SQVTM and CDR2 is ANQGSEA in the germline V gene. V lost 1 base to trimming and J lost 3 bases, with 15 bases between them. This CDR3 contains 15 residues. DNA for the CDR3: TGCAGCGTTGAAGGTGGGGGGGATTGGGACACTGAAGCTTTCTTT. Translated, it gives CSVEGGGDWDTEAFF.

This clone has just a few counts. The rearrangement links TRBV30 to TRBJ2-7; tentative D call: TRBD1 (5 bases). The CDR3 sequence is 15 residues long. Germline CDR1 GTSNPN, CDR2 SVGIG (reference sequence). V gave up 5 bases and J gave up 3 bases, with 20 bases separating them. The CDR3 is CAWAPYRQRYYEQYF. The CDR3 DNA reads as TGTGCCTGGGCACCTTACAGGCAGAGATACTACGAGCAGTACTTC.

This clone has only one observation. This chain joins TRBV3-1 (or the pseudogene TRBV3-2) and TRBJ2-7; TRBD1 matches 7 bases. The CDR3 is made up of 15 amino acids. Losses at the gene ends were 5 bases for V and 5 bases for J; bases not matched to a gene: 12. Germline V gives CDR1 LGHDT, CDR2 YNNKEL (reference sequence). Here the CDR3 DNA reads TGTGCCAGCAGCGGTCACAGGGGCGCAGGGGACGAGCAGTACTTC. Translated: CASSGHRGAGDEQYF.

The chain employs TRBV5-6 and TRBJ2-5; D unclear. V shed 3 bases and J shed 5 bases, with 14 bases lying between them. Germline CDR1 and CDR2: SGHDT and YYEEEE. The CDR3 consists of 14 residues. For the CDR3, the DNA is TGTGCCAGCAGCTCCCGTAAGGAAGGGGAGACCCAGTACTTC. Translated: CASSSRKEGETQYF.

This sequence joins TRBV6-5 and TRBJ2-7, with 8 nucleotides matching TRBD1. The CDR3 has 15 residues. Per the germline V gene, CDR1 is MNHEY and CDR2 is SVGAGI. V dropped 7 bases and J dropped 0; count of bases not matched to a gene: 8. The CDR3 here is CASTMGDRSSYEQYF. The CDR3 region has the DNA TGTGCCAGCACCATGGGGGACAGGAGCTCCTACGAGCAGTACTTC.

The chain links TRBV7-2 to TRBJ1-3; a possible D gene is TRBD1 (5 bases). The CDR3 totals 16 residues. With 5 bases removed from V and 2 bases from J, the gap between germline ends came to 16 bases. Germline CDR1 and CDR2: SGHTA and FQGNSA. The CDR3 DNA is TGTGCCAGCAGCCAGACTGGATCGGGGGCTGGAAACACCATATATTTT. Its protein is CASSQTGSGAGNTIYF.

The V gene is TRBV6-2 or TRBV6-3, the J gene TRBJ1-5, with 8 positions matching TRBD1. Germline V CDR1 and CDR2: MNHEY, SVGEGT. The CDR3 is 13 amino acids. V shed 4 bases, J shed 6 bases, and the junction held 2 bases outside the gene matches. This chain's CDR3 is CASSLTGGQPQHF. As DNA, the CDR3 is TGTGCCAGCAGTTTAACAGGGGGTCAGCCCCAGCATTTT.

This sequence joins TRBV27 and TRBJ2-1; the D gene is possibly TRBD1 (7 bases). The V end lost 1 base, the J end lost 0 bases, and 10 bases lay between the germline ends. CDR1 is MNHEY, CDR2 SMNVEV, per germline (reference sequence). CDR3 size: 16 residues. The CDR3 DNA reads TGTGCCAGCAGTTTATATCAGGGGGGCTCCTACAATGAGCAGTTCTTC. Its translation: CASSLYQGGSYNEQFF.

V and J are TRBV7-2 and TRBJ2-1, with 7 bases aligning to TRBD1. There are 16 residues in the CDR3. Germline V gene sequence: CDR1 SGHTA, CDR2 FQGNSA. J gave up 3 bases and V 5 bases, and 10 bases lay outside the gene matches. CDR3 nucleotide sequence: TGTGCCAGCAGCCCTATAACAGGGGTGAACTACAATGAGCAGTTCTTC. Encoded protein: CASSPITGVNYNEQFF.

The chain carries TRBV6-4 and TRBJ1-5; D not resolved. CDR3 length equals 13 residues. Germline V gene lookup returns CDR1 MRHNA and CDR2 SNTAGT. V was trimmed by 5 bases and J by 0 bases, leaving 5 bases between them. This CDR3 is CASSTDSNQPQHF. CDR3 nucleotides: TGTGCCAGCAGTACGGATAGCAATCAGCCCCAGCATTTT.

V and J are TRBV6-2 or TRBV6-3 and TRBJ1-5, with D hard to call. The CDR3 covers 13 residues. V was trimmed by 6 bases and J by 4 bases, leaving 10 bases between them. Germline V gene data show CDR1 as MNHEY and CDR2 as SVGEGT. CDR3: CASSMGGNQPQHF. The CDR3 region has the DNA TGTGCCAGCAGCATGGGTGGTAATCAGCCCCAGCATTTT.

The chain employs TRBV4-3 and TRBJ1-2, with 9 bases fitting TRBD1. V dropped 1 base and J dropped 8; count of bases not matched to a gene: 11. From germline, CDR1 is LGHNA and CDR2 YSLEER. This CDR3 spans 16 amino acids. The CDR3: CASSQGEGQGGSGYTF. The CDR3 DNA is TGCGCCAGCAGCCAAGGGGAGGGACAGGGAGGTTCGGGCTACACCTTC.

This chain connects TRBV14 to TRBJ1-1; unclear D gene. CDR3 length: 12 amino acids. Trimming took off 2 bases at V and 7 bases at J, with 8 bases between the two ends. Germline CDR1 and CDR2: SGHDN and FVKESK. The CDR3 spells CASSQPGYEAFF. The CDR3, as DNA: TGTGCCAGCAGCCAACCCGGATATGAAGCTTTCTTT.

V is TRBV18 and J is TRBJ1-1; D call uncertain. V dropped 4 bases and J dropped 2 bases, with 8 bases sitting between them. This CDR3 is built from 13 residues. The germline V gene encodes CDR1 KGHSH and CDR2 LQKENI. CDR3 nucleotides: TGTGCCAGCTCACTTACGGGAAACACTGAAGCTTTCTTT. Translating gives CASSLTGNTEAFF.

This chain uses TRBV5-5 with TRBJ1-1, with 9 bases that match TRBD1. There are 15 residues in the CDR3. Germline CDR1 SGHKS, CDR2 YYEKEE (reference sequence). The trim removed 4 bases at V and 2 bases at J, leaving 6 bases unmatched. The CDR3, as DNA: TGTGCCAGCAGCAACCGGGACAGGGTAAACACTGAAGCTTTCTTT. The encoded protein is CASSNRDRVNTEAFF.